The clone carrying this T cell receptor beta chain has just a few counts. This specimen comes from a study of spatial heterogeneity in lung cancer. Background on the study: The average count in raw reads for each unique TCR and UMI combination exceeded eight appearances.

Time point specified: sample taken at primary tumor resection. Donors were around 70 untreated early-stage non-small cell lung cancer patients. Frozen PBMC, nontumor lung or tumor provided whole RNA, which was sequenced unsorted. On each TCR cDNA molecule, a unique molecular identifier was present. Each CDR3 protein is one row after TCRdb ran MiXCR on the 5' RACE reads. This sample carries thousands of distinct CDR3 sequences, approximately 13% of them seen once, and the ten largest clones take roughly 22%. Trimming removed 4 bases at V and 1 base at J, with 10 bases between. This CDR3 comprises 14 residues. Germline V gene data show CDR1 as MGHDK and CDR2 as SYGVNS.

The TCR sequence derives from a female donor with early-stage non-small cell lung cancer. Sequenced material: normal lung tissue next to the tumor, taken at surgery. The chain employs TRBV25-1 and TRBJ1-1, with D possibly matching TRBD1 (5 bases). CDR3 residues: CASSGQPPNTEAFF. The DNA of the CDR3 is TGTGCCAGCAGTGGACAGCCCCCGAACACTGAAGCTTTCTTT.